This entry lists 3 T cell receptor beta chains sequenced from one sample in a study of blood T cell repertoires in COVID-19 (dated by TCRdb to about 2020). The library was made by the immunoSEQ multiplex PCR assay. TCRdb's version of the immuneACCESS table is confined to in-frame rearrangements and falls short of the full clone set. An unresolved V gene accounts for under half of the shortfall where checked; the remainder is of unknown origin. A total of 200,000 to 250,000 clones appear in this sample, about 84% of them only once. Less than 2% of the sample belongs to the ten largest clones. Sequenced material: PBMCs or T cells enriched from blood (not recorded which). The source of these receptors is a man aged 60-69 years who had recovered from COVID-19.

The chain joins TRBV19 to TRBJ1-6; 10 nucleotides match TRBD1. Germline V gives CDR1 LNHDA, CDR2 SQIVND (reference sequence). Germline trimming cut 6 bases from V and 10 bases from J; bases unmatched to any gene: 6. The CDR3 contains 14 residues. The CDR3 spells CASRKGTGESPLHF. The CDR3 DNA follows: TGTGCCAGTAGAAAGGGGACAGGGGAATCACCCCTCCACTTT.

This clone appeared a few times. The rearrangement links TRBV4-3 to TRBJ1-1; a possible D gene is TRBD1 (5 bases). CDR1 and CDR2 (germline): LGHNA, YSLEER. Trimming cost V 4 bases and J 8 bases, with 14 bases left between them. The CDR3 sequence is 13 residues long. The CDR3 loop reads CASSLRGYPEAFF. In nucleotides, the CDR3 is TGCGCCAGCAGCCTAAGGGGTTATCCCGAAGCTTTCTTT.

The gene calls are TRBV6-2 or TRBV6-3 and TRBJ2-2; 7 positions match TRBD2. V was pared by 2 bases and J by 5 bases, with 8 bases of the junction left unmatched. The CDR3 has 16 residues. Germline lookup yields CDR1 MNHEY and CDR2 SVGEGT. The chain's CDR3 is CASSYIGLEGTGELFF. The DNA for the CDR3 is TGTGCCAGCAGTTACATAGGACTAGAGGGAACCGGGGAGCTGTTTTTT.